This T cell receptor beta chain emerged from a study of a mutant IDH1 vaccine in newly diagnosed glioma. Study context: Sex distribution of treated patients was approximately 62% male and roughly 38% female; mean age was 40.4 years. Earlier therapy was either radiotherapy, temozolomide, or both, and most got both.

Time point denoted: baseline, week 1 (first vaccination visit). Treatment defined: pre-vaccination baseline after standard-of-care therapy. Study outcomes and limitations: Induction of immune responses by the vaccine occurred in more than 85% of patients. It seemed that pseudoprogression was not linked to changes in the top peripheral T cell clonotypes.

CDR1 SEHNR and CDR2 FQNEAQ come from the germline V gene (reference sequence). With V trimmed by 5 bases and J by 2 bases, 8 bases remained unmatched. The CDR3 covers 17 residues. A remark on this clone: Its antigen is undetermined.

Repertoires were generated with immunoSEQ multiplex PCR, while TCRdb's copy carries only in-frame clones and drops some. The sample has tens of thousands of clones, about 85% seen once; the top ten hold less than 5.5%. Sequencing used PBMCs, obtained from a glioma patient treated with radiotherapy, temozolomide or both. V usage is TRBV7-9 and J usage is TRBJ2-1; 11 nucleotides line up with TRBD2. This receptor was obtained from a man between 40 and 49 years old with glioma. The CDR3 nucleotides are TGTGCCAGCAGCGTCCGAACTAGCGGGAGAACCTACAATGAGCAGTTCTTC. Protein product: CASSVRTSGRTYNEQFF.